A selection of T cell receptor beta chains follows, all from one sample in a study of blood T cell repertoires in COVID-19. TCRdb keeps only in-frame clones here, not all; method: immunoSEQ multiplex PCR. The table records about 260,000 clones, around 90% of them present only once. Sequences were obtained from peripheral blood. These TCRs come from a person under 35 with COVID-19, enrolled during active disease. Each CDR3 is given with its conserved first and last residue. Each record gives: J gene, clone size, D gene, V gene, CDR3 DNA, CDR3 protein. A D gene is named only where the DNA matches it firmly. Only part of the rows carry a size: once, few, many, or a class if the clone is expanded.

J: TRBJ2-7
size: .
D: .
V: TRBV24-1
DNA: TGTGCCACCAGTGATAACGGACGGGGGGCGGCCTACGAGCAGTACTTC
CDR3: CATSDNGRGAAYEQYF

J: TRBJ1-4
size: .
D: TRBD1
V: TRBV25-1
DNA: TGTGCCAGCAGTGATGCTAGGCGGGACAGGGACGAAAAACTGTTTTTT
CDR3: CASSDARRDRDEKLFF

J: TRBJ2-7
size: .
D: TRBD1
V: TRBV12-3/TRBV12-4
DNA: TGTGCCAGCCGAGGGGACAGGGCTAGGGAGTACTTC
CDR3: CASRGDRAREYF

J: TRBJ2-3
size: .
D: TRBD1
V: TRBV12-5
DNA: TGTGCTAGTGGTCCGGGACAGAACACAGATACGCAGTATTTT
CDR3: CASGPGQNTDTQYF

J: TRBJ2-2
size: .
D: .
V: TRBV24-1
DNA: TGTGCCACCAGTGACTCCAGACTAACCGGGGAGCTGTTTTTT
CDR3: CATSDSRLTGELFF

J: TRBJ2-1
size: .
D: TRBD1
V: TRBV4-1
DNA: TGCGCCAGCAGTCCAACCGGACAGGGGGCTAATGAGCAGTTCTTC
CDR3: CASSPTGQGANEQFF

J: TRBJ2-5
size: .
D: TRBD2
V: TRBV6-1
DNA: TGTGCCAGCAGTGAAGAGCCTCTAGCGGGGGAGACCCAGTACTTC
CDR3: CASSEEPLAGETQYF

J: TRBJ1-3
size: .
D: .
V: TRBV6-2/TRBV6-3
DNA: TGTGCCAGCAGTTACGCCTTGGACAGCTTCTCTGGAAACACCATATATTTT
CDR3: CASSYALDSFSGNTIYF

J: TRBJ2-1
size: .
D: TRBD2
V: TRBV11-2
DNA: TGTGCCAGCAGCTCTGGCCCGTCCGGACTAGCGGGATACAATGAGCAGTTCTTC
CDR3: CASSSGPSGLAGYNEQFF

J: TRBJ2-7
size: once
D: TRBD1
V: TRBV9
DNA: TGTGCCAGCAGCGAGGAGGACAGGGGGTCAGACGAGCAGTACTTC
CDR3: CASSEEDRGSDEQYF

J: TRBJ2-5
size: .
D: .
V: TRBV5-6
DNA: TGTGCCAGCAGCCTGGGACCGGGACTCCAAGGCGAGACCCAGTACTTC
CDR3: CASSLGPGLQGETQYF

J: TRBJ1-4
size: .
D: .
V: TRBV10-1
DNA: TGCGCCAGCAGTGAGCATGATGAAAAACTGTTTTTT
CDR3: CASSEHDEKLFF

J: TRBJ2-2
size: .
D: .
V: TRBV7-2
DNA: TGTGCCAGCAGCTCCACTTACACCGGGGAGCTGTTTTTT
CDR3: CASSSTYTGELFF

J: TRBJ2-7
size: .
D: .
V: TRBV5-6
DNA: TGTGCCAGCAGCTCCAACGAGCAGTACTTC
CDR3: CASSSNEQYF

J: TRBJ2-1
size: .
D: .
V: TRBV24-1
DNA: TGTGCCACCAGTGAAGGGGGATTTTCCTACAATGAGCAGTTCTTC
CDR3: CATSEGGFSYNEQFF

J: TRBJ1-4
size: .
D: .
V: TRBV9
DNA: TGTGCCAGCGCCGCCGGGGGAACTAATGAAAAACTGTTTTTT
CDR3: CASAAGGTNEKLFF

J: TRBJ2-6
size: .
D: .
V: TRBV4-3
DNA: TGCGCCAGCAGCCAAGACCTAGGAGTCTCTGGGGCCAACGTCCTGACTTTC
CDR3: CASSQDLGVSGANVLTF

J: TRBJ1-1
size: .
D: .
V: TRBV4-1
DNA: TGCGCCAGCAGCCAAATCCAGGACACTGAAGCTTTCTTT
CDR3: CASSQIQDTEAFF

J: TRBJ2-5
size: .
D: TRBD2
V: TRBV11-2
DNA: TGTGCCAGCAGCTGGGTAGCGGGAAACCAAGAGACCCAGTACTTC
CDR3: CASSWVAGNQETQYF

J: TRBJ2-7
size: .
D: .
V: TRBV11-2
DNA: TGTGCCAGCAGTGCTGCTGGGCACGAGCAGTACTTC
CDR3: CASSAAGHEQYF

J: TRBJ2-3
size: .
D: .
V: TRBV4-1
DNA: TGCGCCAGCAGCGGCCGGACTCCTAGCACAGATACGCAGTATTTT
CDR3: CASSGRTPSTDTQYF

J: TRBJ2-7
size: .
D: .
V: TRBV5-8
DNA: TGTGCCAGCAGCTTGGGGGTAGCGAATTCCTACGAGCAGTACTTC
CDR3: CASSLGVANSYEQYF

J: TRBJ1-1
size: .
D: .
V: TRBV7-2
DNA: TGTGCCAGCAGCTTACCTGTCGTGCGGGGGGCCGAAGCTTTCTTT
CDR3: CASSLPVVRGAEAFF

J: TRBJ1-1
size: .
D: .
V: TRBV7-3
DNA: TGTGCCAGCAGTATATCCCCGGGCACTGAAGCTTTCTTT
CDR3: CASSISPGTEAFF

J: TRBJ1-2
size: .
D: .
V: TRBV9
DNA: TGTGCCAGCAGCGGTACAGGGCTCGGCTACACCTTC
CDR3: CASSGTGLGYTF

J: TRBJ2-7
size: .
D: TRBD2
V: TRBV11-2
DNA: TGTGCCAGCAGCCTCGGGCTAGCGGGAGTTTACGAGCAGTACTTC
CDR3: CASSLGLAGVYEQYF

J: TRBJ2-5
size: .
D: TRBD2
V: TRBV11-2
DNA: TGTGCCAGCAGCACCGGACTAGCGGGAGGAGAGACCCAGTACTTC
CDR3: CASSTGLAGGETQYF

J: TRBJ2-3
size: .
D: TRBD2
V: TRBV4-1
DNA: TGCGCCAGCAGCCAGAGCAGCGGGAGGACAGATACGCAGTATTTT
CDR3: CASSQSSGRTDTQYF

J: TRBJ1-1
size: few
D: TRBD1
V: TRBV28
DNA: TGTGCCAGCAGTGCGTGGGGACAGATCACTGAAGCTTTCTTT
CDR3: CASSAWGQITEAFF

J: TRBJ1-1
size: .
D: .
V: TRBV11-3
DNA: TGTGCCAGCAGCCAAAGTTACGGCACTGAAGCTTTCTTT
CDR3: CASSQSYGTEAFF

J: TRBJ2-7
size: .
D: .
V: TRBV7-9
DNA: TGTGCCAGCAGCTTAGGAGCCGGCCTAGCCTCCTCCTACGAGCAGTACTTC
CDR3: CASSLGAGLASSYEQYF

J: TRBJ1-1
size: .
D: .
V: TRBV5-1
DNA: TGCGCCAGCAGCCCGCTGGGACAGAACACTGAAGCTTTCTTT
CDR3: CASSPLGQNTEAFF